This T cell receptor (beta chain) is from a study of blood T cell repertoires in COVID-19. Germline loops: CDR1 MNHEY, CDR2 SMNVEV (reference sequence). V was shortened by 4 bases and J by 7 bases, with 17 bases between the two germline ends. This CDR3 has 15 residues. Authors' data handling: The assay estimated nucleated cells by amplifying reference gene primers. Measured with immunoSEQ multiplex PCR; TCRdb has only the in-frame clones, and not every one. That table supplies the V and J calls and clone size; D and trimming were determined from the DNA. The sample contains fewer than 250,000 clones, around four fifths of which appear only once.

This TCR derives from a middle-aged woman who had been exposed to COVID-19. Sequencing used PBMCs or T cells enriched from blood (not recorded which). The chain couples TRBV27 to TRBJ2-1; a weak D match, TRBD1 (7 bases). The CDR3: CASSSRGARANEQFF. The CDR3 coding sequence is TGTGCCAGCAGTTCCAGGGGGGCTCGAGCTAATGAGCAGTTCTTC.